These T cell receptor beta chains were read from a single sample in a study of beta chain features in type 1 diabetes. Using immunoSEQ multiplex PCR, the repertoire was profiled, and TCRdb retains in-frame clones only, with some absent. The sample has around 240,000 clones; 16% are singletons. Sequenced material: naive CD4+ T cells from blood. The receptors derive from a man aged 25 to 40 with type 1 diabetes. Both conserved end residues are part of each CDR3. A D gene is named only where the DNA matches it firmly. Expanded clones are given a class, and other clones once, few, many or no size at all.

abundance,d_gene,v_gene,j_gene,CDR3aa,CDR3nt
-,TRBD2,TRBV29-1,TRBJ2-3,CSVEDLGEGPDTQYF,TGCAGCGTTGAAGATCTGGGGGAGGGCCCAGATACGCAGTATTTT
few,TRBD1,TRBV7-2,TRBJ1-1,CASSQQGSANTEAFF,TGTGCCAGCAGTCAACAGGGGAGCGCGAACACTGAAGCTTTCTTT
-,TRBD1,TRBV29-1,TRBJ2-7,CSVDGTGVDEQYF,TGCAGCGTTGACGGGACAGGGGTCGACGAGCAGTACTTC
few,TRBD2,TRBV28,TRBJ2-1,CASSYYSGRLYNEQFF,TGTGCCAGCAGCTACTATAGCGGGAGGCTCTACAATGAGCAGTTCTTC
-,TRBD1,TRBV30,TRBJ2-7,CAGNFGQGAYEQYF,TGTGCCGGGAACTTCGGGCAGGGGGCCTACGAGCAGTACTTC
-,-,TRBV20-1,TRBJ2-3,CSATNITQYF,TGCAGTGCTACCAACATCACGCAGTATTTT
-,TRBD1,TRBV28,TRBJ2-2,CASRTPGQGVGELFF,TGTGCCAGCAGGACTCCGGGACAGGGGGTCGGGGAGCTGTTTTTT
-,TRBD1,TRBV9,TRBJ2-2,CASSARDSETGELFF,TGTGCCAGCAGCGCCCGGGACAGCGAGACCGGGGAGCTGTTTTTT
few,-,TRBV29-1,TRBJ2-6,CSVSGRSGANVLTF,TGCAGCGTGTCGGGACGATCTGGGGCCAACGTCCTGACTTTC
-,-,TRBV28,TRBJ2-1,CASSIRTHVGEQFF,TGTGCCAGCAGTATACGCACCCACGTGGGGGAGCAGTTCTTC